Below, 4 T cell receptor beta chains from the same sample are listed, as sequenced in a study of OX40 agonist ivuxolimab in advanced cancers. Assay used: immunoSEQ multiplex PCR; TCRdb lists only in-frame clones, some missing. The table has almost 70,000 clones, 86% seen once; the top ten hold roughly 8%. The input for sequencing was CD4+ or CD8+ T cells sorted from blood, taken in a trial of the OX40 agonist ivuxolimab. The source is an adult with an advanced solid tumor such as melanoma, head and neck, liver or kidney cancer.

The gene calls are TRBV5-8 and TRBJ2-6; TRBD1 is a possible D gene (5 bases). The CDR3 extends over 14 amino acids. CDR1 and CDR2 (germline): SGHTS, YDEGEE. V shed 4 bases and J shed 2 bases, with 7 bases lying between them. The CDR3 nucleotides read TGTGCCAGCAGCCTGGGGCCTGGGGCCAACGTCCTGACTTTC. Residues: CASSLGPGANVLTF.

The genes are TRBV11-2 and TRBJ1-1; D not resolved. The germline V gene has CDR1 SGHAT and CDR2 FQNNGV. Between the trimmed V and J ends, which lost 1 base and 3 bases, there was a span of 6 bases. This CDR3 spans 13 amino acids. In DNA, the CDR3 is TGTGCCAGCAGCTTAGGAGTTGACACTGAAGCTTTCTTT. Translation gives CASSLGVDTEAFF. Drawing the rest from reference TRBV11-2 and TRBJ1-1, the complete variable domain is EAGVAQSPRYKIIEKRQSVAFWCNPISGHATLYWYQQILGQGPKLLIQFQNNGVVDDSQLPKDRFSAERLKGVDSTLKIQPAKLEDSAVYLCASSLGVDTEAFFGQGTRLTVV.

The chain carries TRBV10-3 and TRBJ1-1; D not certain. The CDR3 is made up of 14 amino acids. Looked up from germline, CDR1 is ENHRY and CDR2 is SYGVKD. The V gene lost 4 bases and the J gene lost 0 bases, with 9 bases spanning the gap. The CDR3 DNA follows: TGTGCCATCAGTGTGGCAACCTTGAACACTGAAGCTTTCTTT. Its protein is CAISVATLNTEAFF.

The chain employs TRBV7-2 and TRBJ2-1; D perhaps matches TRBD1 (6 bases). CDR1 SGHTA and CDR2 FQGNSA come from the germline V gene. There are 17 residues in the CDR3. The V and J ends lost 1 base and 5 bases respectively, with 18 bases between them. The CDR3 loop is CASSLGTVFVEDNEQFF. CDR3 nucleotide sequence: TGTGCCAGCAGCTTAGGGACAGTTTTCGTGGAGGACAATGAGCAGTTCTTC.